The rows below give T cell receptor beta chains drawn from one sample of a study of CD8 T cells in Susac syndrome. TCRdb re-derived calls from the immunoSEQ multiplex PCR reads in MiXCR, one entry per CDR3 protein. The table includes some 120,000 distinct CDR3 sequences, approximately 90% detected once. The sample was CD8+ T cells from PBMCs. The origin of the receptors is a human donor in good health. Both conserved end residues are part of each CDR3. A D gene is named only where the DNA matches it firmly. Rows may omit the clone size; those that give it use once, few, many or a size class.

d_call | j_call | v_call | clone_size | cdr3_aa | cdr3_nt
. | TRBJ2-7 | TRBV3-1 | . | CASSHRGDGPYEQYF | TGTGCCAGCAGCCATAGAGGGGACGGCCCCTACGAGCAGTACTTC
TRBD2 | TRBJ2-2 | TRBV7-2 | . | CASSITLAGANTGELFF | TGTGCCAGCAGCATAACCCTAGCGGGGGCGAACACCGGGGAGCTGTTTTTT
TRBD1 | TRBJ2-5 | TRBV15 | . | CATSRVGQGLQETQYF | TGTGCCACCAGCAGAGTGGGACAGGGACTCCAAGAGACCCAGTACTTC
. | TRBJ1-1 | TRBV21-1 | . | CASSKKVIMNTEAFF | TGTGCCAGCAGCAAAAAAGTCATTATGAACACTGAAGCTTTCTTT
TRBD1 | TRBJ2-1 | TRBV7-2 | . | CAGWTGNDNEQFF | TGTGCCGGATGGACAGGGAACGACAATGAGCAGTTCTTC
. | TRBJ1-2 | TRBV7-2 | . | CASSLNAGNYGYTF | TGTGCCAGCAGCTTAAATGCAGGGAACTATGGCTACACCTTC
TRBD2 | TRBJ2-2 | TRBV10-3 | . | CAISGSGRGNTGELFF | TGTGCCATCAGTGGCAGCGGGAGGGGAAACACCGGGGAGCTGTTTTTT
. | TRBJ2-1 | TRBV13 | once | CASSRWDSNNEQFF | TGTGCCAGCAGCCGTTGGGACTCTAACAATGAGCAGTTCTTC
TRBD1 | TRBJ2-7 | TRBV3-1 | . | CASSQQRVGTGTAYEQYF | TGTGCCAGCAGCCAACAACGGGTAGGGACAGGGACGGCCTACGAGCAGTACTTC
. | TRBJ1-1 | TRBV5-4 | . | CASSLIGRGRTNTEAFF | TGTGCCAGCAGCTTGATCGGACGAGGACGGACGAACACTGAAGCTTTCTTT
. | TRBJ2-7 | TRBV9 | . | CASSSPPGEQYF | TGTGCCAGCAGCTCCCCCCCGGGAGAGCAGTACTTC
. | TRBJ1-1 | TRBV5-6 | . | CASSGTSPEAFF | TGTGCCAGCAGCGGGACCTCCCCTGAAGCTTTCTTT
. | TRBJ2-1 | TRBV6-4 | . | CASSAGQRGNEQFF | TGTGCCAGCAGTGCAGGGCAGCGCGGCAATGAGCAGTTCTTC
TRBD1 | TRBJ2-1 | TRBV3-1 | . | CASSQGRGNEQFF | TGTGCCAGCAGCCAAGGCAGGGGGAATGAGCAGTTCTTC
. | TRBJ2-6 | TRBV13 | . | CASSFWTSLSGANVLTF | TGTGCCAGCAGCTTTTGGACTTCGCTGAGTGGGGCCAACGTCCTGACTTTC
. | TRBJ1-5 | TRBV20-1 | . | CSARVTAGQVASSNQPQHF | TGCAGTGCTAGAGTTACAGCAGGGCAGGTAGCCTCTAGCAATCAGCCCCAGCATTTT
. | TRBJ1-2 | TRBV20-1 | . | CSAPRTIDYGYTF | TGCAGTGCCCCGCGCACTATAGACTATGGCTACACCTTC
. | TRBJ2-7 | TRBV28 | . | CASSQVTNQYEQYF | TGTGCCAGCAGTCAAGTAACGAACCAATACGAGCAGTACTTC
. | TRBJ2-2 | TRBV7-2 | . | CASSRQSTGELFF | TGTGCCAGCAGCCGACAGAGCACCGGGGAGCTGTTTTTT
TRBD2 | TRBJ2-3 | TRBV27 | . | CASSKGTTTDTQYF | TGTGCCAGCAGCAAGGGGACTACCACAGATACGCAGTATTTT
TRBD2 | TRBJ2-3 | TRBV5-1 | once | CASRSGLAGSTDTQYF | TGCGCCAGCAGATCCGGACTAGCGGGGTCCACAGATACGCAGTATTTT
. | TRBJ2-1 | TRBV7-8 | . | CASSLVRVISYNEQFF | TGTGCCAGCAGCTTAGTGCGAGTAATAAGCTACAATGAGCAGTTCTTC
. | TRBJ2-7 | TRBV7-6 | . | CASSLARSYEQYF | TGTGCCAGCAGCTTAGCCCGAAGCTACGAGCAGTACTTC
TRBD2 | TRBJ2-6 | TRBV20-1 | . | CSGGSGANVLTF | TGCAGCGGGGGGTCTGGGGCCAACGTCCTGACTTTC
TRBD1 | TRBJ2-7 | TRBV7-9 | few | CASTPGQGAYEQYF | TGTGCCAGCACCCCGGGACAGGGGGCTTACGAGCAGTACTTC
TRBD1 | TRBJ2-5 | TRBV6-2/TRBV6-3 | once | CASTVQGTKETQYF | TGTGCCAGCACTGTACAGGGGACAAAAGAGACCCAGTACTTC